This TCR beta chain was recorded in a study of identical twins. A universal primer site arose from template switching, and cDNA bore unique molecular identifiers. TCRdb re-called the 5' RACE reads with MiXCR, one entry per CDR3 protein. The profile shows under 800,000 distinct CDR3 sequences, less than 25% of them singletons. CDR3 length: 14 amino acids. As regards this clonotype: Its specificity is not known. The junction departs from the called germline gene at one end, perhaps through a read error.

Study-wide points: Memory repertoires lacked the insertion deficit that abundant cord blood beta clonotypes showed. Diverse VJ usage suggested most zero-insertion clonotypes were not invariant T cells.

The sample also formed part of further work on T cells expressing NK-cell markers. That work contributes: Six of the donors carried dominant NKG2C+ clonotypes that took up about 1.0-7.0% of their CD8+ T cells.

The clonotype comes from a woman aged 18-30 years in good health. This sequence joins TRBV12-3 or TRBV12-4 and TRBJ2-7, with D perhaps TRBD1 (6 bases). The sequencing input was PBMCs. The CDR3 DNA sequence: TGTACCAGCAGTGCAAACAGGGAACCCTACGAGCAGTACTTC. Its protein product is CTSSANREPYEQYF.